This TCR beta chain was observed in a study of cytomegalovirus exposure and HLA in healthy donors. Across the study: The early release's HLA-typed donors yielded some 85 million unique TCRs. Study-wide findings and caveats: Association with HLA alleles at 0.05 false discovery rate was found for 15,000 or so TCR beta sequences in a later analysis. Immune exposure data for these donors was limited to CMV serostatus.

The CDR3 is made up of 19 amino acids. Germline V gives CDR1 SGHTA, CDR2 FQGTGA. Germline trimming cut 6 bases from V and 1 base from J; bases unmatched to any gene: 17. A remark on this clone: No antigen is known for it.

Amplification used 60 Vbeta primers and 13 Jbeta primers. Libraries were prepared by immunoSEQ multiplex PCR; TCRdb keeps only in-frame clonotypes and omits some of them. This sample carries around 94,000 clones, roughly four fifths of them seen once, and the ten largest clones take 15% to 20%. The receptor was isolated from a woman aged 55-70 years in good health and CMV-seropositive. The chain recombines TRBV7-3 with TRBJ1-1; TRBD1 matches 10 bases. Material for sequencing was PBMCs. The CDR3 loop is CASRSLGATGGSPNTEAFF. The CDR3 nucleotides are TGTGCCAGCAGATCCCTTGGCGCGACAGGGGGCTCCCCGAACACTGAAGCTTTCTTT.